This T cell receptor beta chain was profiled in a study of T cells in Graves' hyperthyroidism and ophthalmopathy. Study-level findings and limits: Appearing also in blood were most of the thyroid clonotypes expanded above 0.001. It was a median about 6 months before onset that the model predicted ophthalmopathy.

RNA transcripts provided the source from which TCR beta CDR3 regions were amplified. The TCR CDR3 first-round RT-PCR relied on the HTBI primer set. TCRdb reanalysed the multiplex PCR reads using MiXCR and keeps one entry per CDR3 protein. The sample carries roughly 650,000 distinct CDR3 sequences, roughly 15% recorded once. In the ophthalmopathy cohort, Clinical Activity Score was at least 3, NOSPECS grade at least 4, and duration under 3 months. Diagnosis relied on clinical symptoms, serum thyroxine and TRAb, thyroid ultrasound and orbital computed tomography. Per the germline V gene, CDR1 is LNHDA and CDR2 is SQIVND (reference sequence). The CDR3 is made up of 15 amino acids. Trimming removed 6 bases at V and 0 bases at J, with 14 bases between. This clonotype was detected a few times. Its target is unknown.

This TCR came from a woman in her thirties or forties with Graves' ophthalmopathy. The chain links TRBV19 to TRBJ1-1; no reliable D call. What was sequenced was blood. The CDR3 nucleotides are TGTGCCAGTAGGATCTACGGTGCCTTGAACACTGAAGCTTTCTTT. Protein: CASRIYGALNTEAFF.